This T cell receptor (beta chain) was retrieved from a study of shared clonotypes between healthy human individuals (dated by TCRdb to 2018 to 2020). About the investigation overall: The cohort comprised two women and three men aged 18 to 49 years. To estimate repertoire size and how much clonotypes are shared between individuals, the study performed deep sequencing of blood TCR repertoires from roughly five healthy adults. To increase sequencing depth and limit assay-specific biases, TCR repertoire library preparation and sequencing were carried out by different laboratories using diverse techniques. Each donor's leukapheresis produced roughly between about 0.8 and 10 billion PBMCs. Overall study results and their limits: Based on pairwise subsampling, the degree of clonotype sharing among donors was expected to be affected by sequencing depth. Sampling was restricted to blood, and TCR repertoires in tissue are likely to differ from TCR repertoires in blood. The small number of donors limited the genetic and exposure-history diversity represented.

This clone was observed once. Its antigen remains unidentified. No per-base quality is available; no much larger clone lies one base away. The germline V gene gives CDR1 as MNHNS and CDR2 as SASEGT. Taken from cysteine to phenylalanine, the CDR3 has 13 residues. The sequence is cut down to CDR3 DNA, 39 bases in frame from base 1. V and J lose 3 bases and 8 bases, and a span of 10 bases separates them. Using the deep immunoSEQ assay, multiplex PCR amplified TCR CDR3 regions from genomic DNA. For each cell subset, the extracted genomic DNA was distributed evenly across all wells of several immunoSEQ 96-well plates, and each plate served as one replicate. For unsorted PBMC, each replicate PCR was loaded with about 280 ng genomic DNA, equivalent to 30,000 or so T cell genomes. Genomic DNA from unsorted PBMC was sequenced over ten immunoSEQ deep assay plates. Purified libraries were measured with a Qubit 3.0 fluorometer, size-checked on a Bioanalyzer 2100, and measured again with the KAPA Library Quantification kit. Each immunoSEQ 96-well plate was sequenced on its own single-read 150-cycle Illumina NextSeq 550 flow cell. Concerning the study's data processing: Because the immunoSEQ output held only junctional sequences and lacked quality scores, the filtering could not match the filtering applied to full-length reads. To assign V/J genes and CDR3, sequences were annotated against IMGT germline references using PyIR, a Python wrapper for IgBLAST v1.9. Reads were filtered out if the reads had weak V/J assignments (E-value above 1e-6), no CDR3, stop codons, out-of-frame junctions, or ambiguous translated residues. V3J clonotypes were defined as sequences sharing the same inferred V gene, J gene, and CDR3 amino acid sequence. The percentage overlap between two repertoires was calculated by dividing the number of shared unique clonotypes by the size of the smaller repertoire. RTK rarefaction, the Chao1 estimator, and Recon v2.1 estimates of unobserved clonotypes were used to assess repertoire richness. This immuneACCESS table, as held by TCRdb, lists in-frame sequences with V and J called but not all clones. Of the missing ones, under half trace to an unresolved V gene in checked studies; the others have no known cause. V, J and clone size reflect that table, while D and trimming were determined from the DNA. A total of roughly 500,000 clones appear in this sample, approximately 78% of them only once. The ten largest clones add up to approximately 12% of the sample.

The donors were healthy, HIV-negative adults who had no recently reported acute infections or vaccinations. All donors were Caucasian adults living in Nashville, Tennessee, USA. For unsorted samples, about 90 million PBMCs were counted and genomic DNA was extracted with the QIAamp DNA Blood Mini kit. Blood was obtained by leukapheresis, after which PBMCs were separated by Ficoll-Histopaque density gradient centrifugation and cryopreserved in liquid nitrogen vapor phase. The clonotype originates from a woman between 40 and 55 years old in good health. Some clones in this sample may be carry-over from other donors' samples. Here the chain combines TRBV6-1 and TRBJ1-4, with TRBD1 perhaps the D gene, on 5 matching bases. Sequencing input: PBMCs. The nucleotide sequence reads TGTGCCAGCAGTGACAGGGAAGGCGAAAAACTGTTTTTT. It specifies CASSDREGEKLFF.